These 28 T cell receptor beta chains came from one sample sequenced in a study of T cell responses to AZD1222 COVID-19 vaccine. Only in-frame clones appear in the TCRdb table, and some are missing; sequencing was by immunoSEQ multiplex PCR. The profile shows about 96,000 clones, around 89% of them singletons. The sample was peripheral blood, taken on day 0 of AZD1222 vaccination. The origin of the receptors is an adult in good health.

The CDR3 is CASSPNLGGDQPQHF. CDR3 DNA: TGCGCCAGCAGCCCCAACTTGGGGGGGGATCAGCCCCAGCATTTT. The chain employs TRBV4-3 and TRBJ1-5, with D possibly TRBD1 on 5 matching bases. Germline CDR1 is LGHNA and CDR2 is YSLEER. The CDR3 runs 15 residues. With 4 bases removed from V and 5 bases from J, the gap between germline ends came to 15 bases.

The chain joins TRBV5-5 to TRBJ1-2, with a weak D call TRBD1 (6 bases). This CDR3 comprises 16 residues. Germline loops: CDR1 SGHKS, CDR2 YYEKEE (reference sequence). V was pared by 0 bases and J by 4 bases, with 16 bases between. The CDR3 DNA follows: TGTGCCAGCAGCTTGGATGGGGGCCAGGGTCGCTATGGCTACACCTTC. Translated, it gives CASSLDGGQGRYGYTF.

V gene TRBV5-1 combines with J gene TRBJ2-1; no clear D gene. This CDR3 is built from 16 residues. Germline lookup yields CDR1 SGHRS and CDR2 YFSETQ. The V end lost 3 bases, the J end lost 0 bases, and 13 bases lay between the germline ends. The CDR3 sequence: CASSYRLASSYNEQFF. The CDR3 coding sequence is TGCGCCAGCAGCTATCGACTGGCTAGCTCCTACAATGAGCAGTTCTTC.

The J gene is TRBJ1-2, the V gene TRBV5-4; no clear D gene. The CDR3 totals 12 residues. Trimming left V 1 base short and J 10 bases short, with 11 bases between. Germline CDR1 reads SGHNT; CDR2 reads YYREEE (reference sequence). The CDR3 reads CASSLLGIHYTF. CDR3 sequence (DNA): TGTGCCAGCAGCTTGTTAGGGATCCACTACACCTTC. Full variable domain (missing parts from reference TRBV5-4 and TRBJ1-2): ETGVTQSPTHLIKTRGQQVTLRCSSQSGHNTVSWYQQALGQGPQFIFQYYREEENGRGNFPPRFSGLQFPNYSSELNVNALELDDSALYLCASSLLGIHYTFGSGTRLTVV.

V is TRBV18 and J is TRBJ1-1; D is uncertain. The CDR3 has 12 residues. Trimming shortened V by 2 bases and J by 8 bases, and 9 bases separated the two germline ends. Germline loops: CDR1 KGHSH, CDR2 LQKENI. Here the CDR3 reads CASSPSQTEAFF. As DNA, the CDR3 is TGTGCCAGCTCACCATCACAGACCGAAGCTTTCTTT.

The chain carries TRBV5-4 and TRBJ2-5; D tentatively reads TRBD1 or TRBD2 (6 bases each). V lost 0 bases to trimming and J lost 2 bases, with 8 bases between them. The CDR3 runs to 14 residues. Germline values: CDR1 SGHNT, CDR2 YYREEE (reference sequence). Written as DNA, the CDR3 is TGTGCCAGCAGCTTGGGAGGGGGGCAAGAGACCCAGTACTTC. It encodes CASSLGGGQETQYF.

This clone was found once. The chain carries TRBV19 and TRBJ1-1, with a tentative D call TRBD1 (6 bases). Germline loops: CDR1 LNHDA, CDR2 SQIVND (reference sequence). The V gene lost 9 bases and the J gene lost 7 bases, with 12 bases spanning the gap. This CDR3 region has 11 residues. CDR3: CASRWGLEAFF. As DNA, the CDR3 is TGTGCCAGCCGGTGGGGGCTTGAAGCTTTCTTT.

This chain connects TRBV11-2 to TRBJ2-2; 7 positions agree with TRBD2. Germline loops: CDR1 SGHAT, CDR2 FQNNGV. Trimming took 5 bases from V and 0 from J; bases not matched to a gene: 6. This CDR3 has 16 amino acids. The CDR3 nucleotides are TGTGCCAGCAGCCTTAAAAGCGGGGCGAACACCGGGGAGCTGTTTTTT. This encodes CASSLKSGANTGELFF.

The chain combines TRBV6-5 with TRBJ1-6; D not resolved. The germline V and J ends were trimmed by 3 bases and 9 bases, with 0 bases remaining between them. The germline V gene encodes CDR1 MNHEY and CDR2 SVGAGI. The CDR3 consists of 10 residues. The CDR3 here is CASSYSPLHF. In DNA form, the CDR3 reads TGTGCCAGCAGTTATTCACCCCTCCACTTT.

In its sample, this clone was seen once. This chain links TRBV5-1 with TRBJ1-2; 8 nucleotides match TRBD1. This CDR3 spans 15 amino acids. Losses at the gene ends were 5 bases for V and 4 bases for J; bases not matched to a gene: 10. Germline CDR1 and CDR2: SGHRS and YFSETQ. The CDR3 spells CASSLIQGAGYGYTF. CDR3 DNA: TGCGCCAGCAGTTTAATTCAGGGGGCAGGCTATGGCTACACCTTC.

V and J are TRBV30 and TRBJ1-2; 10 nucleotides match TRBD1. From germline, CDR1 is GTSNPN and CDR2 SVGIG (reference sequence). The junction had 6 bases not matched to a gene; V was cut back by 1 base and J by 7 bases. The CDR3 consists of 14 residues. The CDR3: CAWSDGTGVSGYTF. For the CDR3, the DNA is TGTGCCTGGAGTGATGGGACAGGGGTGTCTGGCTACACCTTC.

This rearrangement joins TRBV11-2 to TRBJ2-1; no definite D call. The CDR3 has 14 amino acids. V was clipped by 6 bases and J by 0 bases, with 9 bases between them. CDR1 is SGHAT, CDR2 FQNNGV, per germline. CDR3 sequence: CASRGQDSYNEQFF. CDR3 bases: TGTGCCAGCAGGGGCCAGGACTCCTACAATGAGCAGTTCTTC.

CDR3 residues: CASSLTKTGRYAGKLFF. CDR3 sequence (DNA): TGTGCCAGCAGCTTAACAAAGACAGGACGGTATGCAGGAAAACTGTTTTTT. The V gene is TRBV5-4, the J gene TRBJ1-4; a weak D match, TRBD1 (6 bases). This CDR3 region has 17 residues. Germline V gene lookup returns CDR1 SGHNT and CDR2 YYREEE (reference sequence). The V end was cut by 2 bases, the J end by 10 bases, with 24 bases between.

The V and J genes are TRBV5-1 and TRBJ1-4; 8 nucleotides align to TRBD1. The CDR3 has 14 residues. The germline V gene encodes CDR1 SGHRS and CDR2 YFSETQ. The V gene end was trimmed by 2 bases and the J gene end by 8 bases; junction bases not matched to a gene: 5. The CDR3 sequence: CASSFGQGGEKLFF. In nucleotides, the CDR3 is TGCGCCAGCAGCTTCGGACAGGGTGGGGAAAAACTGTTTTTT.

The chain employs TRBV7-2 and TRBJ1-2; D might be TRBD1 (6 bases). The CDR3 runs to 14 residues. The germline V gene has CDR1 SGHTA and CDR2 FQGNSA. Deletions cut 2 bases from V and 2 bases from J, with 9 bases between. The CDR3 DNA reads TGTGCCAGCAGCTTAAATACAGGGAACTATGGCTACACCTTC. Translating gives CASSLNTGNYGYTF.

The chain combines TRBV5-5 with TRBJ2-2, with TRBD1 matching 7 bases. CDR3 length: 15 residues. Germline loops: CDR1 SGHKS, CDR2 YYEKEE (reference sequence). V was clipped by 5 bases and J by 0 bases; unmatched bases: 4. CDR3 DNA sequence: TGTGCCAGCAGTCGCGACAGGGCGAACACCGGGGAGCTGTTTTTT. Translation gives CASSRDRANTGELFF.

This clone was seen more than once but under ten times. The CDR3 is CASSHRTGPNSPLHF. Here the CDR3 DNA reads TGTGCCAGCAGCCACAGAACAGGCCCAAATTCACCCCTCCACTTT. This rearrangement joins TRBV4-2 to TRBJ1-6, with D possibly matching TRBD1 (5 bases). The germline gives CDR1 LGHNA, CDR2 YNFKEQ. This CDR3 region has 15 residues. V was pared by 3 bases and J by 7 bases, with 13 bases between.

V and J are TRBV6-5 and TRBJ1-4; D is unresolved. The CDR3 contains 12 residues. Germline CDR1 MNHEY, CDR2 SVGAGI. V was trimmed by 6 bases and J by 5 bases, leaving 7 bases between them. The CDR3 loop reads CASRLGNEKLFF. Written as DNA, the CDR3 is TGTGCCAGCAGGCTCGGGAATGAAAAACTGTTTTTT.

The V and J genes are TRBV9 and TRBJ2-1, with TRBD1 matching 11 bases. The ends lost 4 bases at V and 8 bases at J; junction bases unmatched: 14. The CDR3 has 17 amino acids. The germline V gene has CDR1 SGDLS and CDR2 YYNGEE. CDR3 amino acids: CASSTGQGAIYQHEQFF. CDR3 sequence (DNA): TGTGCCAGCAGCACCGGACAGGGGGCTATATATCAGCATGAGCAGTTCTTC.

The chain has TRBV19 and TRBJ1-1; D may be TRBD1 (5 bases). Germline values: CDR1 LNHDA, CDR2 SQIVND (reference sequence). This CDR3 spans 15 amino acids. V lost 5 bases to trimming and J lost 4 bases, with 17 bases between them. The CDR3 sequence is CASSRQGSQGTEAFF. DNA of the CDR3: TGTGCCAGTAGTCGGCAGGGAAGTCAGGGCACTGAAGCTTTCTTT.

The chain recombines TRBV5-4 with TRBJ1-2; 7 bases agree with TRBD1. Per germline, CDR1 SGHNT and CDR2 YYREEE (reference sequence). V shed 1 base, J shed 4 bases, and the junction held 7 bases outside the gene matches. The CDR3 runs to 15 residues. CDR3 nucleotides: TGTGCCAGCAGCTTGCAAACCGGGACAGTCTATGGCTACACCTTC. Encoded protein: CASSLQTGTVYGYTF. Complete variable domain (other parts from reference TRBV5-4 and TRBJ1-2): ETGVTQSPTHLIKTRGQQVTLRCSSQSGHNTVSWYQQALGQGPQFIFQYYREEENGRGNFPPRFSGLQFPNYSSELNVNALELDDSALYLCASSLQTGTVYGYTFGSGTRLTVV.

This chain links TRBV27 with TRBJ2-1; TRBD1 matches at 7 bases. The germline V gene has CDR1 MNHEY and CDR2 SMNVEV (reference sequence). The V gene end was trimmed by 3 bases and the J gene end by 2 bases; junction bases not matched to a gene: 7. The CDR3 is 16 residues long. CDR3 bases: TGTGCCAGCAGTTTGGGCTCGGGACAGCCCTACAATGAGCAGTTCTTC. This gives the protein CASSLGSGQPYNEQFF.

This chain connects TRBV7-3 to TRBJ1-1; 9 bases are a match to TRBD1. V trimming: 5 bases; J trimming: 5 bases; junction bases outside the gene matches: 12. CDR1 is SGHTA and CDR2 is FQGTGA in the germline V gene. This CDR3 contains 16 residues. The CDR3 coding sequence is TGTGCCAGCAGCCCAAATCCGGGACAGGGTTTGACTGAAGCTTTCTTT. It translates to CASSPNPGQGLTEAFF.

This chain uses TRBV5-4 with TRBJ1-2; 7 nucleotides align to TRBD1. This CDR3 has 16 amino acids. CDR1 and CDR2 from the germline V gene are SGHNT and YYREEE (reference sequence). Unmatched junction bases numbered 9, after V lost 0 bases and J lost 4 bases. The CDR3 nucleotides are TGTGCCAGCAGCTTGGGGGGGACAGCTTTGGGCTATGGCTACACCTTC. It specifies CASSLGGTALGYGYTF.

This clone was seen a handful of times. The gene calls are TRBV7-2 and TRBJ2-2; D gene uncertain. This CDR3 comprises 14 residues. Germline values: CDR1 SGHTA, CDR2 FQGNSA. V was pared by 4 bases and J by 3 bases, with 9 bases between. CDR3 bases: TGTGCCAGCAGCTCCCTGCCCGACACCGGGGAGCTGTTTTTT. Its protein product is CASSSLPDTGELFF.

The rearrangement links TRBV3-1 (or the pseudogene TRBV3-2) to TRBJ2-5; D perhaps matches TRBD2 (6 bases). There are 14 residues in the CDR3. Germline CDR1 LGHDT, CDR2 YNNKEL (reference sequence). Trimming shortened V by 1 base and J by 4 bases, and 10 bases separated the two germline ends. CDR3 sequence: CASSQGGGAETQYF. As DNA, the CDR3 is TGTGCCAGCAGCCAAGGTGGCGGGGCAGAGACCCAGTACTTC.

This clone was detected once. The V gene is TRBV12-3 or TRBV12-4, the J gene TRBJ2-7, with D unresolved. The germline V and J ends were trimmed by 2 bases and 4 bases, with 6 bases remaining between them. The CDR3 loop spans 12 amino acids. CDR3 sequence reads: CASSLFGYEQYF. The CDR3 region has the DNA TGTGCCAGCAGTTTATTCGGTTACGAGCAGTACTTC.

CDR3 sequence: CASSLLTGTGVEYGYTF. CDR3 bases: TGTGCCAGCAGTTTGCTGACCGGGACAGGGGTTGAGTATGGCTACACCTTC. The chain couples TRBV28 to TRBJ1-2; 10 positions agree with TRBD1. The germline V gene has CDR1 MDHEN and CDR2 SYDVKM. The CDR3 loop spans 17 amino acids. V shed 3 bases, J shed 5 bases, and the junction held 12 bases outside the gene matches.